The present T cell receptor beta chain was sequenced within a study of response to subunit inactivated influenza vaccine. In the case of this clonotype: Its antigen is currently unknown.

The trim removed 4 bases at V and 7 bases at J, leaving 6 bases unmatched. The CDR3 has 14 residues. The V gene's germline CDR1 is SGHDT and CDR2 YYEEEE. Study-wide points: That few new T cells are recruited by each seasonal influenza vaccination was the authors' suggestion.

TCRdb re-called the RT-PCR reads with MiXCR, one entry per CDR3 protein. The sample includes roughly 500,000 distinct CDR3 sequences, roughly 23% of them seen just once. This same sample was also taken into another study, of T cells expressing NK-cell markers. That report adds: The TCR beta cDNA came from 5'RACE template switching with UMIs. The TCR beta repertoires originated in sorted CD3+CD56+NKG2C+, CD3+CD56+NKG2C- and CD3+CD56-NKG2C+ T cells. In four donors, dominant clonotypes made up about 28.3-65% of CD3+CD56-NKG2C+ cells.

The receptor was derived from a man aged 50 to 59 who received an inactivated influenza vaccine. The sequencing used CD4+ T cells sorted from PBMCs, collected 12 days after vaccination. The V and J genes are TRBV5-6 and TRBJ1-2; 11 bases map to TRBD1. The CDR3 coding sequence is TGTGCCAGCAGCCTGGACAGGGGGCGATCTGGCTACACCTTC. Encoded protein: CASSLDRGRSGYTF.